The T cell receptor beta chain under discussion was sequenced for a study of CD8+ T cells in alopecia areata (dated by TCRdb to 2016 to 2019). Turning to the overall study: Treated patients were enrolled in an open-label pilot trial of oral tofacitinib at 5 to 10 mg twice daily for moderate-to-severe alopecia areata. Patients stayed on tofacitinib for 6 to 18 months and then had 6 months of follow-up off drug so that delayed response and recurrence could be assessed. In both human patients and the C3H/HeJ mouse model, the study applied high-throughput TCRbeta sequencing to look at T cell clonal expansion in alopecia areata. On the human side, TCRbeta sequencing was run on scalp tissue and on sorted CD4+ and CD8+ peripheral blood T cells from healthy controls and from alopecia areata patients with either patchy or totalis/universalis disease. Biopsies were taken from tofacitinib-treated patients at baseline and again at 4 and 24 weeks into treatment, and several of those patients also had a later scalp biopsy. Scalp clonality was compared among normal scalp (n=4), patchy alopecia areata scalp (n=8), and alopecia totalis/universalis scalp (n=8). RNA was obtained with the PAXgene miRNA kit for fixed scalp, the miRNeasy kit for PBMCs, and the RNeasy kit for mouse skin. TCRbeta CDR3 regions were amplified by immunoSEQ multiplex PCR with 35 Vbeta forward and 13 Jbeta reverse primers. What the research found in general, with its limitations: Lesional scalp, especially in alopecia totalis/universalis, showed higher clonality and more expanded CD8+ clones than normal scalp, suggesting antigenic drive. Scalp TCR repertoire analysis is complicated because resident alphabeta T cells in normal human skin are also sequenced, whereas mouse skin is dominated by gammadelta T cells. Shared TCR sequences between patients were less evident than in mice, which may be partly attributable to HLA diversity in the patient population.

Reading from cysteine to phenylalanine, the CDR3 counts 13 amino acids. Here the CDR3 DNA is all that survives: 39 bases in frame from base 1. V and J lose 5 bases and 7 bases, and a span of 13 bases separates them. The germline V gene sets CDR1 to SGHTA and CDR2 to FQGTGA. For this clone: Its binding antigen is unknown. No base-level quality is on record; no much larger clone is a single base apart.

Lesional scalp punch biopsies and peripheral blood were obtained from alopecia areata patients. PBMCs were separated by density centrifugation and stained for CD3, CD4 and CD8, after which CD4+ and CD8+ T cells were sorted on a FACSAria. Libraries were prepared through the immunoSEQ multiplex PCR assay. RNA was extracted from all samples and reverse transcribed into cDNA, which served as template for TCR sequencing. First-strand cDNA was synthesized using SuperScript III with a 2:1 mix of oligo-dT and random hexamers. Amplification bias was assessed with a synthetic immune receptor repertoire, and residual bias was removed computationally. The authors' analysis ran thus. After raw reads were preprocessed to remove errors, the CDR3 was defined following IMGT conventions as running from the conserved cysteine to phenylalanine. Clonality was computed by normalizing Shannon entropy by log2 of the number of productive unique TCRs and subtracting the result from 1. CD4 or CD8 identity of scalp clones was inferred by cross-referencing scalp TCRbeta sequences with sorted blood CD4 and CD8 repertoires. The source is immuneACCESS, and TCRdb retained only in-frame sequences with V and J called. Part of the clones is not carried over; for the studies checked, unresolved V genes explain less than half of this, and the remainder is unexplained. The V and J calls and clone size come from that table; D and trimming were worked out from the DNA. A total of about 150,000 clones appear in this sample, approximately 45% of them only once. Clones ranked in the top ten supply about 6.8% of the sample.

This receptor was obtained from a human donor with alopecia areata. The sequenced material came from CD4+ T cells sorted from blood. The chain is encoded by TRBV7-3 joined to TRBJ2-3; no D gene can be assigned with confidence. The base sequence is TGTGCCAGCAGCCCCCACTGGGGAAATACGCAGTATTTT. This yields the protein CASSPHWGNTQYF.